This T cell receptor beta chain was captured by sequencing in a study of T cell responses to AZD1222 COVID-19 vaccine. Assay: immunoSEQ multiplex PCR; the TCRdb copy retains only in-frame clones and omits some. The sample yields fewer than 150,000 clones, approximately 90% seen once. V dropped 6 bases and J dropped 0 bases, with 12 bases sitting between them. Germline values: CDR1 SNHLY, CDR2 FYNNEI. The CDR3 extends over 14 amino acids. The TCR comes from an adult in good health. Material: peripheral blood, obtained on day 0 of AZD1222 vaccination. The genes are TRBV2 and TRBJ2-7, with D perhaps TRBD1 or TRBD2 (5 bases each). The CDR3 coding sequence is TGTGCCAGCAGACCGGGACGGAGCTCCTACGAGCAGTACTTC. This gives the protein CASRPGRSSYEQYF.